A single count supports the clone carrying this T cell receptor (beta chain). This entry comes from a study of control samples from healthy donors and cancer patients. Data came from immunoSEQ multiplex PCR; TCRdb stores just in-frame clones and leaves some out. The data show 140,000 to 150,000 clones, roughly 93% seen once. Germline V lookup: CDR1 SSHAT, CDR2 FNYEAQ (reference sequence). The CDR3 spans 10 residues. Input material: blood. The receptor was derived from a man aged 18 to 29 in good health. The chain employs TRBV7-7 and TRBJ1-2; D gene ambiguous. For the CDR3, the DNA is TGTGCTATTGGTTCAGGTGGCTACACCTTC. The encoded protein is CAIGSGGYTF.